Listed here are 3 T cell receptor beta chains from one sample, sequenced in a study of blood T cell repertoires in COVID-19. Clones were sequenced by immunoSEQ multiplex PCR, and TCRdb holds only the in-frame ones, with some missing. The table lists around 250,000 clones, around 83% of them singletons, with about 1.6% in the top ten. Sequenced material: peripheral blood. These receptors were obtained from a woman aged 40-49 years who had recovered from COVID-19.

The gene calls are TRBV6-5 and TRBJ1-1; D not certain. CDR3 size: 14 residues. CDR1 is MNHEY and CDR2 is SVGAGI in the germline V gene. V was pared by 4 bases and J by 0 bases, with 9 bases between. The CDR3 is CASSSGIMNTEAFF. In nucleotides, the CDR3 is TGTGCCAGCAGTTCGGGTATCATGAACACTGAAGCTTTCTTT.

The rearrangement links TRBV27 to TRBJ2-1; TRBD1 might be the D (6 bases). The CDR3 runs to 19 residues. Trimming stripped 5 bases from V and 7 bases from J, with 30 bases between. Per the germline V gene, CDR1 is MNHEY and CDR2 is SMNVEV (reference sequence). The CDR3 nucleotides read TGTGCCAGCAGTCTGAACTCTTACTGGGACACCTGGCGGTATAATGAGCAGTTCTTC. Protein sequence: CASSLNSYWDTWRYNEQFF.

Comments on this clone: Additional DNA sequences in this sample encode the identical CDR3. The V and J genes are TRBV9 and TRBJ2-5; 8 nucleotides match TRBD1. Unmatched junction bases numbered 2, after V lost 0 bases and J lost 4 bases. Per germline, CDR1 SGDLS and CDR2 YYNGEE. The CDR3 runs to 14 residues. CDR3 coding DNA: TGTGCCAGCAGCGTAGCACAGGGGGGAGAGACCCAGTACTTC. Encoded protein: CASSVAQGGETQYF.